This TCR beta chain was recovered during a study of blood T cell repertoires in COVID-19. The overall study: COVID-19 samples from acute and convalescent phases originated in the United States, Italy and Spain. In each case, the material was cDNA or gDNA derived from T cells, B-cell-depleted T cells, or PBMCs.

How the authors handled the data: Quantification of nucleated cells was approximated via reference gene primer amplification. Some clones are missing from TCRdb's copy, which holds only in-frame ones; the method was immunoSEQ multiplex PCR. Clone size and the V and J calls come from that table; the DNA yielded D and trimming. This sample has 180,000 or so clones; approximately 85% occur once, and the top ten carry 9.8%. CDR3 length: 15 amino acids. Germline CDR1 and CDR2: SEHNR and FQNEAQ (reference sequence). J gave up 5 bases and V 1 base, and 5 bases lay outside the gene matches. The TCR was taken from a woman of 80 years or more with acute or convalescent COVID-19. Sample: peripheral blood. This rearrangement joins TRBV7-9 to TRBJ2-7; 10 bases line up with TRBD2. The chain's CDR3 is CASSLGASGSDEQYF. The CDR3 DNA reads as TGTGCCAGCAGCTTAGGAGCTAGCGGGAGTGACGAGCAGTACTTC.